This entry describes one T cell receptor beta chain. The antigen is undetermined. This entry is derived from a study of T cell responses to AZD1222 COVID-19 vaccine. Study-wide background: Second-dose recipients at about 4 or about 12 weeks were treated as one pooled group. Notes on the study in general: The donors showed a predominance of white British ancestry and of females, with possible underestimation of clonal diversity. As reported, nearly half of all spike-specific TCRs target variant regions that are unmutated. Repertoires in all cases were sampled only once the peak T cell response had passed.

Measured with immunoSEQ multiplex PCR; TCRdb has only the in-frame clones, and not every one. This sample has about 100,000 clones, with about 82% found just once. The TCR comes from an adult in good health. Material: peripheral blood, obtained on day 0 of AZD1222 vaccination.

CDR3 in amino acids: CASREDRGPNSPLHF. DNA of the CDR3: TGTGCCAGCAGGGAGGACAGGGGGCCCAATTCACCCCTCCACTTT. The J gene is TRBJ1-6, the V gene TRBV2, with 11 bases lining up with TRBD1. CDR3 length equals 15 residues. Trimming at V came to 6 bases and at J to 7 bases, leaving 5 bases not matched to a gene. Germline V CDR1 and CDR2: SNHLY, FYNNEI.